One sample yielded the 4 T cell receptor beta chains listed below, sequenced in a study of OX40 agonist ivuxolimab in advanced cancers. Clones were sequenced by immunoSEQ multiplex PCR, and TCRdb holds only the in-frame ones, with some missing. The table has tens of thousands of clones, approximately 86% seen once; the top ten hold less than 3.5%. The sequences come from CD4+ or CD8+ T cells sorted from blood, collected in a trial of the OX40 agonist ivuxolimab. The receptors were gathered from an adult with an advanced solid tumor such as melanoma, head and neck, liver or kidney cancer.

The table lists this clone with a few counts. The gene calls are TRBV7-9 and TRBJ1-3, with D unclear. In germline, CDR1 is SEHNR, CDR2 FQNEAQ (reference sequence). The CDR3 has 15 amino acids. V lost 4 bases and J lost 0, with 10 bases in between. Here the CDR3 reads CASSSRQGSGNTIYF. The CDR3 DNA reads as TGTGCCAGCAGCTCCAGACAAGGCTCTGGAAACACCATATATTTT. Supplemented by reference TRBV7-9 and TRBJ1-3, the full variable domain reads DTGVSQNPRHKITKRGQNVTFRCDPISEHNRLYWYRQTLGQGPEFLTYFQNEAQLEKSRLLSDRFSAERPKGSFSTLEIQRTEQGDSAMYLCASSSRQGSGNTIYFGEGSWLTVV.

This clone was seen just once. The chain links TRBV5-4 to TRBJ2-7; 7 bases align to TRBD2. Germline V gene sequence: CDR1 SGHNT, CDR2 YYREEE (reference sequence). The trim removed 0 bases at V and 2 bases at J, leaving 2 bases unmatched. CDR3 size: 14 residues. CDR3 region: CASSLAAGAYEQYF. The CDR3 DNA reads as TGTGCCAGCAGCTTGGCCGCGGGAGCCTACGAGCAGTACTTC.

This chain uses TRBV27 with TRBJ2-3; 14 bases line up with TRBD2. The V gene's germline CDR1 is MNHEY and CDR2 SMNVEV (reference sequence). J was trimmed by 0 bases and V by 5 bases; bases with no gene match: 13. The CDR3 spans 20 residues. The CDR3, as DNA: TGTGCCAGCAGTCCCGCCGGACTAGCGGGAGGACAAACTAGCACAGATACGCAGTATTTT. It specifies CASSPAGLAGGQTSTDTQYF.

The J gene is TRBJ2-1, the V gene TRBV5-4, with 9 bases matching TRBD1. CDR3 size: 15 residues. Germline V gene lookup returns CDR1 SGHNT and CDR2 YYREEE (reference sequence). V was clipped by 2 bases and J by 5 bases; unmatched bases: 5. DNA of the CDR3: TGTGCCAGCAGCTTACAGGGGGCGCTGGACAATGAGCAGTTCTTC. Protein: CASSLQGALDNEQFF.